A single sample is the source of the 3 T cell receptor beta chains below, sequenced in a study of T cell responses to AZD1222 COVID-19 vaccine. The method was immunoSEQ multiplex PCR; TCRdb's version includes in-frame clones alone and lacks a portion of them. The repertoire holds roughly 80,000 clones, with around nine tenths as singletons. The starting material was peripheral blood, obtained 28 days after the second AZD1222 dose. The receptors here all came from an adult who received the AZD1222 COVID-19 vaccine.

The chain recombines TRBV14 with TRBJ1-2; D perhaps matches TRBD1 (5 bases). The germline gives CDR1 SGHDN, CDR2 FVKESK. The V gene lost 4 bases and the J gene lost 6 bases, with 18 bases spanning the gap. The CDR3 is 15 residues long. CDR3 in amino acids: CASSLKLSGTNGYTF. The CDR3 DNA follows: TGTGCCAGCAGCCTGAAGCTATCCGGGACTAATGGCTACACCTTC.

The V gene is TRBV3-1 (or the pseudogene TRBV3-2), the J gene TRBJ1-1; D remains unclear. V lost 1 base, J lost 2 bases, and 11 bases lay in between. Germline loops: CDR1 LGHDT, CDR2 YNNKEL (reference sequence). This CDR3 contains 15 residues. The CDR3 is CASSQVTDLNTEAFF. CDR3 nucleotides: TGTGCCAGCAGCCAAGTAACGGATTTAAACACTGAAGCTTTCTTT.

This chain uses TRBV28 with TRBJ1-5; 8 nucleotides align to TRBD1. Germline V gene lookup returns CDR1 MDHEN and CDR2 SYDVKM. V dropped 4 bases and J dropped 5; count of bases not matched to a gene: 10. The CDR3 is made up of 16 amino acids. CDR3 sequence (DNA): TGTGCCAGCAGTTATAGACGACAGGGGCCTCATCAGCCCCAGCATTTT. Translating it yields CASSYRRQGPHQPQHF.